This TCR beta chain was observed in a study of blood T cells in healthy people across ages (dated by TCRdb to the mid-2010s). In terms of the full investigation: Template switching captured roughly one uniquely barcoded TCR beta cDNA molecule per two T cells in model experiments. To track age-related changes in TCR beta repertoire diversity, the study relied on deep sequencing normalized with unique cDNA molecular identifiers. Donors were grouped into four age groups: young (average approximately 15 years), middle-aged (39), aged (62) and long-lived (roughly 80). For two donors (one aged 18 to 30 and one aged 80 or older), the study analyzed two additional independent replicas of 1 million unique cDNA reads from the same blood draw.

Study-level results and caveats: Observed TCR beta diversity per million T cells fell roughly linearly with age, and a significant reduction was already apparent by age about 38. Because profiling used bulk unsorted PBMCs, naive and antigen-experienced compartments could not be compared conclusively. Estimates of total diversity from one million sequenced T cells were regarded as lower bounds and underestimates. Donor CMV infection status was unknown, potentially confounding age-related changes in expanded clonotypes. The long-lived group showed more naive CD4+ T cells, fewer expanded clones and increased TCR diversity than the aged group, suggesting age selection. Observed TCR beta diversity correlated strongly with the percentage of naive T cells measured by flow cytometry.

The library relied on 5' RACE. Sequencer: Illumina HiSeq 2500. The second PCR ran for roughly 7 to 12 cycles and used a J-beta primer mix along with a sample-barcoded 5' primer. Each TCR beta cDNA molecule received a unique molecular identifier from a template-switch 5' adaptor carrying 12 random nucleotides. Each sample yielded at least 2.5 million CDR3-containing paired-end reads. First-strand cDNA was synthesized from all RNA with the Mint cDNA synthesis kit, primed by a TRBC-specific oligonucleotide. Following uracil-DNA glycosylase treatment, all cDNA underwent a first 18-cycle PCR with the universal primers M1SS and BC2_uni_R. As for the authors' bioinformatics: For normalization, 1 million high-quality reads, each with a distinct molecular identifier, were randomly selected from each sample. Instead of being binned into consensus sequences, reads that shared molecular identifiers were thrown out. CDR3 identification, clonotype clustering and error correction used MiTCR with a Q25 quality threshold and the strictest error-elimination algorithm. A nonparametric unseen species model using Euler transformation provided a lower-bound estimate of total TCR beta diversity. The raw public reads went through TCRdb reprocessing: fastp at Q25, MiXCR clone calling, in-frame beta chains kept. Rows matching on CDR3 protein sequence are summarized as one entry with the most common DNA and genes. These V and J calls derive from TCRdb rather than the authors' analysis. This sample has roughly 800,000 distinct CDR3 sequences in its table, and 20% to 25% of those were observed once. The leading ten clones occupy just under 9.5% of the sample.

Systemically healthy Caucasian individuals from Russia, roughly 40 in total and aged roughly 6 to 100 years, were included as donors. Ten milliliters of peripheral blood were collected from each donor into EDTA-treated Vacutainer tubes. Ficoll-Paque density-gradient centrifugation was used to isolate PBMCs, with at least 7 million per sample. Total RNA was extracted from PBMCs with Trizol reagent, with at least 6 micrograms obtained per sample. The percentages of naive CD45RAhigh/CD27high T cells were determined by flow cytometry on a PBMC aliquot from every donor. CDR1 and CDR2 (MNHEY, SMNVEV) derive from the germline V gene (reference sequence). From the cysteine up to the phenylalanine, the CDR3 has a length of 16 residues. Just CDR3 DNA is preserved here, 48 bases in frame from base 1. This clonotype appeared a few times. No cognate antigen has been identified for it. No qualities accompany the bases; no much larger clone lies one base away.

This same sample was also part of a study on T cells of mothers and their children. The second investigation adds: Nine systemically healthy Caucasian individuals, comprising three mothers and their six children, were included as donors. cDNA synthesis used all of the extracted RNA, with roughly 1.5 ug of RNA in each 15 ul reaction. Sample barcodes and 2-4 random nucleotides were added via the M1S primer in the second PCR. Over 8 million TCR beta CDR3 reads came from each mother, compared with roughly 2.8 million reads from each child. TCR recombination output is similarly shaped by thymic selection in related and unrelated pairs, with a minor effect exerted by inherited differences. Normalized repertoire overlap in related mother-child pairs was always slightly higher than in unrelated mother-child pairs, but the difference was never significant. With a sensitivity of approximately 96 clones per million clonotypes, no persistent microchimeric T cell clones were detected. Deep NGS was used in the study to compare the TCR beta repertoires of mothers and children and to look for features that separate related mother-child pairs from unrelated individuals. Mothers averaged about 37 +/- 4 years of age and children averaged around 10 +/- 4 years. After adapter ligation was performed with NEBNext reagents, the libraries were sequenced on an Illumina HiSeq 2000 with 100+100 nt paired-end reads. To prevent cross-contamination, the mother and child libraries were prepared one month apart and sequenced in separate runs. Between about 500,000 and 2,100,000 distinct TCR beta clonotypes were identified per donor. Naive TCR beta clonotypes were estimated from low-frequency clonotypes matched to each donor's FACS-determined naive share, without sorting.

Sequenced input: blood. This TCR was sampled from a boy younger than 18 in good health. This receptor chain uses TRBV27 and TRBJ2-5, with TRBD1 as a weak D call on 5 bases. The DNA end is more similar to TRBJ2-1, so the J call may be wrong. The sequenced DNA: TGTGCCAGCAGTCTACTTCCAGGGAACCGCCACAATGAGCAGTTCTTC. This translates into CASSLLPGNRHNEQFF.